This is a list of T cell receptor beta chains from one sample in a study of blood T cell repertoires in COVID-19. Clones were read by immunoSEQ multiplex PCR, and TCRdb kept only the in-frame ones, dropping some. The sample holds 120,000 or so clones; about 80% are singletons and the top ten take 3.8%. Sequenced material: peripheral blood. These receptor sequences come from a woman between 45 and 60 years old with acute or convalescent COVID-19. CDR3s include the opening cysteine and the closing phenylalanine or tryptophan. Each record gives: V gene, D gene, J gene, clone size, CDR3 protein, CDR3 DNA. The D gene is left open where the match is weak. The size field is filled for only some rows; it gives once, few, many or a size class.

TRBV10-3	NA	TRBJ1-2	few	CAIRGADQSYGYTF	TGTGCCATCAGGGGGGCAGACCAAAGCTATGGCTACACCTTC
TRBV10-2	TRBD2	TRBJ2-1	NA	CASRPLAGGRGQFF	TGCGCCAGCAGACCACTAGCGGGAGGGCGGGGGCAGTTCTTC
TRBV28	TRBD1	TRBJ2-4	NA	CASSPGFRGQERNIQYF	TGTGCCAGCAGTCCTGGGTTTAGAGGACAGGAAAGAAACATTCAGTACTTC
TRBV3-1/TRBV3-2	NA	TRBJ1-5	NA	CASSQDLVQPQHF	TGTGCCAGCAGCCAAGATCTAGTTCAGCCCCAGCATTTT
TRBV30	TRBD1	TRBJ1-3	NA	CACLRDRLNTIYF	TGTGCCTGCCTCCGGGACAGGCTAAACACCATATATTTT
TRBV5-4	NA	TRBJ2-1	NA	CASSHLDKSNEQFF	TGTGCCAGCAGCCATCTCGACAAAAGCAATGAGCAGTTCTTC
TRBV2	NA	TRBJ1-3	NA	CASSGQRGRGNTIYF	TGTGCCAGCAGTGGACAGAGAGGTCGTGGAAACACCATATATTTT
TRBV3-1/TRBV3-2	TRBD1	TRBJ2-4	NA	CASSQEGQGAFKNIQYF	TGTGCCAGCAGCCAAGAGGGACAGGGGGCGTTCAAAAACATTCAGTACTTC
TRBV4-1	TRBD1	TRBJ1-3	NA	CASSQEYRGLGNTIYF	TGCGCCAGCAGCCAAGAATACAGGGGGCTTGGAAACACCATATATTTT
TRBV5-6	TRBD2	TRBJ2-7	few	CASRTGLAGGPNRYEQYF	TGTGCCAGCAGAACCGGACTAGCGGGGGGGCCAAACCGTTACGAGCAGTACTTC
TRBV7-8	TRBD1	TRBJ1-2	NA	CASSLGTGLYGYTF	TGTGCCAGCAGCTTAGGGACAGGCCTCTATGGCTACACCTTC
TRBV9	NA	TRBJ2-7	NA	CASSFGTSTYEQYF	TGTGCCAGCAGTTTCGGGACAAGTACCTACGAGCAGTACTTC
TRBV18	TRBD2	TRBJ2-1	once	CASSLGGGSYNEQFF	TGTGCCAGCTCACTCGGGGGGGGCTCCTACAATGAGCAGTTCTTC
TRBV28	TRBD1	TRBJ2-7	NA	CASSPPGQGSSGTYEQYF	TGTGCCAGCAGCCCTCCGGGACAGGGCTCCTCTGGTACCTACGAGCAGTACTTC
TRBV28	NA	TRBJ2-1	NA	CASSSLSLTDEQFF	TGTGCCAGCAGTAGTCTGAGCCTAACAGATGAGCAGTTCTTC
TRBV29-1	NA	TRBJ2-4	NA	CSVVPAGNIQYF	TGCAGCGTTGTACCCGCCGGAAACATTCAGTACTTC
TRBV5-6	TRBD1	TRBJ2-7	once	CASSLRDRGLYEQYF	TGTGCCAGCAGCTTGCGGGACAGGGGTCTGTACGAGCAGTACTTC
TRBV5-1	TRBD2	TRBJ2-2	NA	CASSVGLADTGELFF	TGCGCCAGCAGCGTGGGCCTAGCGGACACCGGGGAGCTGTTTTTT
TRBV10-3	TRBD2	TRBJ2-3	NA	CAITETSGEGTDTQYF	TGTGCCATCACCGAGACTAGCGGGGAAGGCACAGATACGCAGTATTTT
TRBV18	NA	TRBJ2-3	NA	CASSPPVGTSTDTQYF	TGTGCCAGCTCACCACCGGTCGGGACAAGTACAGATACGCAGTATTTT
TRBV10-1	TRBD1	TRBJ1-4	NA	CASSYGQGRDEKLFF	TGCGCCAGCAGTTACGGACAGGGACGGGATGAAAAACTGTTTTTT
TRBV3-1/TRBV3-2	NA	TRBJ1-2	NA	CASSQLTGTYGYTF	TGTGCCAGCAGCCAGTTAACAGGGACGTACGGCTACACCTTC
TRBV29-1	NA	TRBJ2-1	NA	CSVDKASVDNEQFF	TGCAGCGTTGATAAGGCTAGCGTAGACAATGAGCAGTTCTTC
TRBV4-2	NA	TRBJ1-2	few	CASSPNLGRGVYGYTF	TGTGCCAGCAGCCCGAACTTAGGGAGAGGAGTCTATGGCTACACCTTC